The 29 T cell receptor beta chains below were found in one sample sequenced in a study of T cell responses to AZD1222 COVID-19 vaccine. Profiled with immunoSEQ multiplex PCR; TCRdb holds only in-frame clones, not every one. Among roughly 160,000 clones listed, more than 90% were seen once. The sample in question was peripheral blood, obtained on day 0 of AZD1222 vaccination. The receptors derive from an adult in good health.

The rearrangement links TRBV5-1 to TRBJ2-2; tentatively, D is TRBD2 (6 bases). Trimming left V 1 base short and J 5 bases short, with 15 bases between. Germline assignment: CDR1 SGHRS and CDR2 YFSETQ. The CDR3 consists of 16 residues. In DNA, the CDR3 is TGCGCCAGCAGCTTGATGCAGGTCGGAGGGACCGGGGAGCTGTTTTTT. Residues: CASSLMQVGGTGELFF.

The chain's CDR3 is CASTLTGGGEQYF. In nucleotides, the CDR3 is TGTGCCAGCACCCTGACAGGGGGCGGAGAGCAGTACTTC. The chain has TRBV12-3 or TRBV12-4 and TRBJ2-7, with TRBD1 matching over 10 bases. The V segment lost 7 bases and the J segment 7 bases; nucleotides outside the gene matches: 7. The CDR3 is 13 residues long.

The gene calls are TRBV7-9 and TRBJ2-5, with no clear D. CDR3 size: 15 residues. Germline V lookup: CDR1 SEHNR, CDR2 FQNEAQ (reference sequence). The V end lost 2 bases, the J end lost 5 bases, and 15 bases lay between the germline ends. The CDR3 nucleotides read TGTGCCAGCAGCTTACGCAGTTCCTTGGGGGAGACCCAGTACTTC. It encodes CASSLRSSLGETQYF.

This rearrangement joins TRBV4-1 to TRBJ1-1; D may be TRBD1 (6 bases). V shed 4 bases and J shed 0 bases, with 12 bases lying between them. The CDR3 runs to 15 residues. CDR1 is MGHRA, CDR2 YSYEKL, per germline. The CDR3 nucleotides are TGCGCCAGCAGCCCGGGACACACGATGAACACTGAAGCTTTCTTT. Its translation: CASSPGHTMNTEAFF.

The rearrangement uses TRBV18 and TRBJ1-1; no clear D. Germline CDR1 reads KGHSH; CDR2 reads LQKENI. V lost 4 bases and J 9 bases, leaving 15 bases between the germline ends. This CDR3 contains 13 residues. The CDR3 nucleotides read TGTGCCAGCTCACGTTCAGAAAGAGGGAAAGCTTTCTTT. This gives the protein CASSRSERGKAFF.

In DNA form, the CDR3 reads TGTGCCACCAGCAGAGGGGGGGACAGGGGTTCTGGAAACACCATATATTTT. Encoded protein: CATSRGGDRGSGNTIYF. The rearrangement joins TRBV15 to TRBJ1-3; 10 bases are a match to TRBD1. There are 17 residues in the CDR3. Germline V CDR1 and CDR2: LNHNV, YYDKDF (reference sequence). The ends lost 1 base at V and 1 base at J; junction bases unmatched: 4.

In this sample, this clone turned up a few times. The V gene is TRBV19, the J gene TRBJ2-7, with 13 bases matching TRBD2. The CDR3 loop spans 15 amino acids. Germline lookup yields CDR1 LNHDA and CDR2 SQIVND (reference sequence). V shed 5 bases and J 6 bases; nucleotides not matched to a gene: 7. The CDR3 nucleotides are TGTGCCAGTAGTCCGTGGACTAGCGGGAGTTCCGAGCAGTACTTC. Translation: CASSPWTSGSSEQYF.

The chain employs TRBV27 and TRBJ2-1; D call uncertain. The V gene's germline CDR1 is MNHEY and CDR2 SMNVEV (reference sequence). Trimming removed 3 bases from V and 5 bases from J, with 8 bases in between. The CDR3 is 13 amino acids. The CDR3 reads CASSLFAHNEQFF. The CDR3 coding sequence is TGTGCCAGCAGTTTGTTCGCCCACAATGAGCAGTTCTTC.

The V and J genes are TRBV6-5 and TRBJ1-3; possible D gene TRBD1, 5 bases. Trimming stripped 6 bases from V and 6 bases from J, with 12 bases between. This CDR3 contains 13 residues. CDR1 and CDR2 (germline): MNHEY, SVGAGI. In DNA form, the CDR3 reads TGTGCCAGCAGGCCCACCGGGACAAACACCATATATTTT. Amino acid sequence: CASRPTGTNTIYF.

In this sample, this clone turned up a few times. The chain carries TRBV12-3 or TRBV12-4 and TRBJ1-6; no definite D call. This CDR3 is 13 amino acids long. The V end was cut by 3 bases, the J end by 7 bases, with 7 bases between. CDR3 coding DNA: TGTGCCAGCAGTTTTATTGGAAATTCACCCCTCCACTTT. It encodes CASSFIGNSPLHF.

This clone was detected once. The identical CDR3 is also encoded by other nucleotide sequences in the sample. This rearrangement joins TRBV4-1 to TRBJ1-5, with D perhaps TRBD1 (6 bases). The CDR3 contains 15 residues. Trimming stripped 1 base from V and 4 bases from J, with 11 bases between. Per the germline V gene, CDR1 is MGHRA and CDR2 is YSYEKL. In DNA, the CDR3 is TGCGCCAGCAGCCAAGCACAGGGAAGTAATCAGCCCCAGCATTTT. Translating it yields CASSQAQGSNQPQHF.

This chain connects TRBV27 to TRBJ2-2; a weak D match, TRBD2 (6 bases). This CDR3 is 15 amino acids long. V lost 6 bases, J lost 6 bases, and 17 bases lay in between. Germline CDR1 reads MNHEY; CDR2 reads SMNVEV (reference sequence). The CDR3 DNA reads TGTGCCAGCAGACCACGACTAGGACGGTCCGGGGAGCTGTTTTTT. Protein: CASRPRLGRSGELFF.

This rearrangement joins TRBV11-2 to TRBJ1-2; 9 nucleotides match TRBD1. The CDR3 sequence is 15 residues long. The V and J ends lost 4 bases and 5 bases, in that order; junction bases with no gene match: 8. Germline V gene data show CDR1 as SGHAT and CDR2 as FQNNGV. CDR3 DNA sequence: TGTGCCAGCAGCTCCCGAGACAGGGGGAAGTATGGCTACACCTTC. Encoded protein: CASSSRDRGKYGYTF. Full variable domain (rest looked up from reference TRBV11-2 and TRBJ1-2): EAGVAQSPRYKIIEKRQSVAFWCNPISGHATLYWYQQILGQGPKLLIQFQNNGVVDDSQLPKDRFSAERLKGVDSTLKIQPAKLEDSAVYLCASSSRDRGKYGYTFGSGTRLTVV.

The rearrangement uses TRBV11-1 and TRBJ2-7; D possibly corresponds to TRBD1 (6 bases). V was clipped by 3 bases and J by 4 bases, with 10 bases between them. Germline CDR1 and CDR2: SGHAT and FQDESV (reference sequence). The CDR3 length is 13 residues. The CDR3 region is CASSFTGRYEQYF. The DNA for the CDR3 is TGTGCCAGCAGCTTTACAGGGAGATACGAGCAGTACTTC. Using reference TRBV11-1 and TRBJ2-7 for the parts outside the CDR3, the full variable domain is EAEVAQSPRYKITEKSQAVAFWCDPISGHATLYWYRQILGQGPELLVQFQDESVVDDSQLPKDRFSAERLKGVDSTLKIQPAELGDSAMYLCASSFTGRYEQYFGPGTRLTVT.

This sequence joins TRBV19 and TRBJ2-7; either TRBD1 or TRBD2 may supply D (7 bases each). Germline V CDR1 and CDR2: LNHDA, SQIVND (reference sequence). This CDR3 is 17 amino acids long. V was trimmed by 3 bases and J by 5 bases, leaving 23 bases between them. Here the CDR3 reads CASSMDGGTATRNEQYF. CDR3 DNA: TGTGCCAGTAGTATGGACGGGGGGACAGCTACCCGGAACGAGCAGTACTTC.

In its sample, this clone was seen once. The chain joins TRBV6-6 to TRBJ1-2; perhaps TRBD1 as D (5 bases). Trimming took off 0 bases at V and 6 bases at J, with 11 bases between the two ends. Germline CDR1 MNHNY, CDR2 SVGAGI (reference sequence). CDR3 size: 14 residues. CDR3 bases: TGTGCCAGCAGTTACTCGACAGAGCTAAATGGCTACACCTTC. It specifies CASSYSTELNGYTF.

The chain couples TRBV7-9 to TRBJ2-2; 8 nucleotides line up with TRBD2. The V gene end was trimmed by 4 bases and the J gene end by 6 bases; junction bases not matched to a gene: 10. From germline, CDR1 is SEHNR and CDR2 FQNEAQ (reference sequence). The CDR3 runs 16 residues. This chain's CDR3 is CASSSPGGRLSGELFF. Written as DNA, the CDR3 is TGTGCCAGCAGCTCCCCGGGCGGGAGGCTGTCCGGGGAGCTGTTTTTT. The complete variable domain, with remaining parts taken from reference TRBV7-9 and TRBJ2-2, reads DTGVSQNPRHKITKRGQNVTFRCDPISEHNRLYWYRQTLGQGPEFLTYFQNEAQLEKSRLLSDRFSAERPKGSFSTLEIQRTEQGDSAMYLCASSSPGGRLSGELFFGEGSRLTVL.

This clone was counted a single time. V and J are TRBV25-1 and TRBJ1-1, with a weak D call TRBD1 (6 bases). Trimming stripped 5 bases from V and 5 bases from J, with 12 bases between. This CDR3 has 13 amino acids. CDR1 is MGHDK and CDR2 is SYGVNS in the germline V gene. The CDR3 region is CASSWGLGTEAFF. The CDR3 bases are TGTGCCAGCAGTTGGGGGCTCGGGACTGAAGCTTTCTTT.

This clone was found once. The CDR3 protein is CAISADRVSNQPQHF. CDR3 bases: TGTGCCATCAGCGCGGACAGGGTAAGCAATCAGCCCCAGCATTTT. The chain employs TRBV10-3 and TRBJ1-5; 8 positions agree with TRBD1. Germline V CDR1 and CDR2: ENHRY, SYGVKD. The length of the CDR3 is 15 residues. The V and J ends lost 6 bases and 1 base, in that order; junction bases with no gene match: 5.

This clone came up once. This rearrangement joins TRBV6-5 to TRBJ1-2; D is possibly TRBD1 (5 bases). V was pared by 1 base and J by 2 bases, with 11 bases between. The V gene's germline CDR1 is MNHEY and CDR2 SVGAGI. The CDR3 is made up of 15 amino acids. CDR3 DNA: TGTGCCAGCAGTTACTTAGAGGCAGGGAACTATGGCTACACCTTC. It codes for CASSYLEAGNYGYTF.

The rearrangement uses TRBV27 and TRBJ2-7; D unclear. Between the trimmed V and J ends, which lost 6 bases and 5 bases, there was a span of 8 bases. Germline CDR1 reads MNHEY; CDR2 reads SMNVEV (reference sequence). The CDR3 runs 11 residues. CDR3 nucleotides: TGTGCCAGCAGGATAGCTCACGAGCAGTACTTC. This sequence encodes CASRIAHEQYF.

The gene calls are TRBV6-5 and TRBJ1-4; 7 nucleotides line up with TRBD1. Germline CDR1 reads MNHEY; CDR2 reads SVGAGI. V shed 6 bases, J shed 8 bases, and the junction held 9 bases outside the gene matches. The CDR3 has 14 amino acids. The CDR3 DNA reads TGTGCCAGCAGGAGGGGGCAGGGTGGGGAAAAACTGTTTTTT. Amino acids: CASRRGQGGEKLFF.

This clone showed up just a few times. The chain couples TRBV29-1 to TRBJ2-7; 7 positions match TRBD2. The germline V gene encodes CDR1 SQVTM and CDR2 ANQGSEA. The junction had 7 bases not matched to a gene; V was cut back by 3 bases and J by 2 bases. CDR3 length: 14 amino acids. The CDR3 coding sequence is TGCAGCGTTGAGGGGGAGGGAACGGCCTACGAGCAGTACTTC. It yields the protein CSVEGEGTAYEQYF.

The chain couples TRBV4-2 to TRBJ1-2; D gene uncertain. CDR1 and CDR2 from the germline V gene are LGHNA and YNFKEQ. The CDR3 length is 14 residues. Trimming left V 0 bases short and J 4 bases short, with 9 bases between. CDR3 sequence: CASSQDRASYGYTF. DNA for the CDR3: TGTGCCAGCAGCCAAGATCGGGCGTCCTATGGCTACACCTTC.

This chain joins TRBV27 and TRBJ1-5; 7 nucleotides line up with TRBD1. Germline V gene sequence: CDR1 MNHEY, CDR2 SMNVEV (reference sequence). The J segment lost 3 bases and the V segment lost 6 bases, leaving 5 bases of the junction unmatched. CDR3 length: 14 residues. CDR3 protein: CASRPGQHNQPQHF. The CDR3 DNA follows: TGTGCCAGCAGACCGGGACAGCACAATCAGCCCCAGCATTTT.

The chain links TRBV2 to TRBJ1-6; the D is unclear. CDR1 and CDR2 (germline): SNHLY, FYNNEI. V was clipped by 5 bases and J by 2 bases, with 7 bases between them. This CDR3 spans 14 amino acids. The CDR3 region has the DNA TGTGCCAGCAGTACTCTTGCCTATAATTCACCCCTCCACTTT. This codes for CASSTLAYNSPLHF.

This chain links TRBV19 with TRBJ2-5, with TRBD2 identical over 8 bases. Per the germline V gene, CDR1 is LNHDA and CDR2 is SQIVND (reference sequence). CDR3 size: 18 residues. After removal of 5 bases from V and 1 base from J, the junction contained 15 bases not matched to a gene. The chain's CDR3 is CASSAWSPGLAGQETQYF. The CDR3 DNA reads as TGTGCCAGTAGTGCTTGGTCTCCGGGGCTAGCGGGCCAAGAGACCCAGTACTTC. The whole variable domain, filled in from reference TRBV19 and TRBJ2-5, reads DGGITQSPKYLFRKEGQNVTLSCEQNLNHDAMYWYRQDPGQGLRLIYYSQIVNDFQKGDIAEGYSVSREKKESFPLTVTSAQKNPTAFYLCASSAWSPGLAGQETQYFGPGTRLLVL.

V gene TRBV5-1 combines with J gene TRBJ2-4, with D possibly matching TRBD2 (6 bases). Germline lookup yields CDR1 SGHRS and CDR2 YFSETQ. The V gene lost 4 bases and the J gene lost 9 bases, with 14 bases spanning the gap. The CDR3 has 13 amino acids. CDR3 region: CASSAGGAGIQYF. DNA for the CDR3: TGCGCCAGCAGCGCAGGAGGAGCGGGCATTCAGTACTTC.

This rearrangement joins TRBV19 to TRBJ1-5; D might be TRBD1 (6 bases). From germline, CDR1 is LNHDA and CDR2 SQIVND (reference sequence). V was shortened by 8 bases and J by 0 bases, with 11 bases between the two germline ends. The CDR3 contains 14 residues. CDR3 sequence: CASRTVNSNQPQHF. CDR3 nucleotides: TGTGCCAGTCGGACAGTGAATAGCAATCAGCCCCAGCATTTT.